A selection of T cell receptor beta chains follows, all from one sample in a study of blood T cells in healthy people across ages. TCRdb independently ran MiXCR on the 5' RACE reads; one entry per CDR3 protein. Altogether 1.5 million or so distinct CDR3 sequences are present, 42% being singletons, with the ten largest covering roughly 7.9%. Sequenced: blood. The source is a woman between 18 and 29 years old in good health. Both conserved end residues are part of each CDR3. D genes are given only for firm matches. Part of the rows lack a size; the others show once, few, many or a class for expanded clones.

v_call: TRBV6-5
j_call: TRBJ2-7
d_call: .
clone_size: few
cdr3_nt: TGTGCCAGCAGTCTCCACATGACAGGCCCCTACGAGCAGTACTTC
cdr3_aa: CASSLHMTGPYEQYF

v_call: TRBV27
j_call: TRBJ2-4
d_call: TRBD2
clone_size: .
cdr3_nt: TGTGCCAGCAGTTTATTTCTAGCGGGAGATCGGGAGCAGTACTTC
cdr3_aa: CASSLFLAGDREQYF

v_call: TRBV6-2/TRBV6-3
j_call: TRBJ2-3
d_call: TRBD2
clone_size: .
cdr3_nt: TGTGCCAGCAGTCTAGCGGGAGGTCGTCGGGCAAATACGCAGTATTTT
cdr3_aa: CASSLAGGRRANTQYF

v_call: TRBV7-9
j_call: TRBJ1-1
d_call: .
clone_size: few
cdr3_nt: TGTGCCAGCCGGACCGGTGTCACTGAAGCTTTCTTT
cdr3_aa: CASRTGVTEAFF

v_call: TRBV10-3
j_call: TRBJ2-1
d_call: .
clone_size: .
cdr3_nt: TGTGCCATCAGGGGAGATTACAGGGGAGGGCAGTTCTTC
cdr3_aa: CAIRGDYRGGQFF

v_call: TRBV6-5
j_call: TRBJ1-5
d_call: .
clone_size: .
cdr3_nt: TGTGCCAGCAGTAGGGGCCCCTATAGCAATCAGCCCCAGCATTTT
cdr3_aa: CASSRGPYSNQPQHF

v_call: TRBV9
j_call: TRBJ2-7
d_call: .
clone_size: .
cdr3_nt: TGTGCCAGCAGCGTAGTAGGGGACGCAACCTACGAGCAGTACTTC
cdr3_aa: CASSVVGDATYEQYF

v_call: TRBV6-5
j_call: TRBJ1-1
d_call: .
clone_size: .
cdr3_nt: TGTGCCAGCAGTTACTCAGGGGAAATGAACACTGAAGCTTTCTTT
cdr3_aa: CASSYSGEMNTEAFF

v_call: TRBV20-1
j_call: TRBJ2-3
d_call: TRBD2
clone_size: .
cdr3_nt: TGCAGTGCTAGTGGGACTAGCGGAGGCACAGATACGCAGTATTTT
cdr3_aa: CSASGTSGGTDTQYF

v_call: TRBV5-1
j_call: TRBJ2-7
d_call: TRBD1
clone_size: .
cdr3_nt: TGCGCCAGCAGCTTGGACTGGACAGGGACCTACGAGCAGTACTTC
cdr3_aa: CASSLDWTGTYEQYF

v_call: TRBV18
j_call: TRBJ1-2
d_call: .
clone_size: .
cdr3_nt: TGTGCCAGCTCACCGTCCGGGACGCCGGTTGGCTACACCTTC
cdr3_aa: CASSPSGTPVGYTF

v_call: TRBV20-1
j_call: TRBJ2-1
d_call: .
clone_size: few
cdr3_nt: TGCAGTGCTAGAGGAGGAGGGGAGAATGAGCAGTTCTTC
cdr3_aa: CSARGGGENEQFF

v_call: TRBV27
j_call: TRBJ1-5
d_call: .
clone_size: .
cdr3_nt: TGTGCCAGCAGTTTTGGGGGGTATCAGCCCCAGCATTTT
cdr3_aa: CASSFGGYQPQHF

v_call: TRBV2
j_call: TRBJ2-4
d_call: .
clone_size: .
cdr3_nt: TGTGCCAGCACCACGGGTCGGGAAAAAAACATTCAGTACTTC
cdr3_aa: CASTTGREKNIQYF

v_call: TRBV2
j_call: TRBJ2-5
d_call: TRBD1
clone_size: .
cdr3_nt: TGTGCCTGCATCCGGGACAGACAAGAGACCCAGTACTTC
cdr3_aa: CACIRDRQETQYF

v_call: TRBV5-1
j_call: TRBJ2-1
d_call: TRBD1
clone_size: few
cdr3_nt: TGCGCCAGCAGCTTGATGCCCCGGGACAGGGGGAATGAGCAGTTCTTC
cdr3_aa: CASSLMPRDRGNEQFF

v_call: TRBV25-1
j_call: TRBJ1-1
d_call: .
clone_size: once
cdr3_nt: TGTGCCAGCAGTGAATCCCGCCTTTCAAATGAAGCTTTCTTT
cdr3_aa: CASSESRLSNEAFF

v_call: TRBV4-2
j_call: TRBJ2-3
d_call: .
clone_size: .
cdr3_nt: TGTGCCAGCAGCCAAGGGATAGGGTCACTAGGTGCTACGCAGTATTTT
cdr3_aa: CASSQGIGSLGATQYF

v_call: TRBV7-2
j_call: TRBJ2-1
d_call: .
clone_size: few
cdr3_nt: TGTGCCAGCAGCGTAACCACCGGGACTCAAACTTACAATGAGCAGTTCTTC
cdr3_aa: CASSVTTGTQTYNEQFF

v_call: TRBV6-5
j_call: TRBJ1-5
d_call: TRBD1
clone_size: .
cdr3_nt: TGTGCCAGCAGGGCCGGGACAGGCTTCAATCAGCCCCAGCATTTT
cdr3_aa: CASRAGTGFNQPQHF

v_call: TRBV9
j_call: TRBJ2-3
d_call: .
clone_size: .
cdr3_nt: TGTGCCAGCAGCGTAGTCAAGAATACAGATACGCAGTATTTT
cdr3_aa: CASSVVKNTDTQYF

v_call: TRBV18
j_call: TRBJ2-1
d_call: .
clone_size: .
cdr3_nt: TGTGCCAGCTCCCTAACGCTTCAGGCCCAGGATGAGCAGTTCTTC
cdr3_aa: CASSLTLQAQDEQFF

v_call: TRBV6-6
j_call: TRBJ2-3
d_call: TRBD2
clone_size: few
cdr3_nt: TGTGCCAGCAGTTTAGCTAGCGGGGGCGATCGCATGTATACGCAGTATTTT
cdr3_aa: CASSLASGGDRMYTQYF

v_call: TRBV29-1
j_call: TRBJ2-7
d_call: TRBD2
clone_size: .
cdr3_nt: TGCAGTTACCACGGAGGACTAGCGGGGTCCAATGAGCAGTACTTC
cdr3_aa: CSYHGGLAGSNEQYF

v_call: TRBV20-1
j_call: TRBJ2-7
d_call: .
clone_size: .
cdr3_nt: TGCAGTGCTAAGGCTGGCGGGGGCGATAGCTCCTACGAGCAGTACTTC
cdr3_aa: CSAKAGGGDSSYEQYF

v_call: TRBV6-5
j_call: TRBJ2-1
d_call: TRBD2
clone_size: .
cdr3_nt: TGTGCCAGCAGTTACTCAACAGCGGGAGTTGGAGAGCAGTTCTTC
cdr3_aa: CASSYSTAGVGEQFF

v_call: TRBV20-1
j_call: TRBJ1-2
d_call: .
clone_size: .
cdr3_nt: TGCAGTGCTAGCTGGGCAGGCGGTAACTATGGCTACACCTTC
cdr3_aa: CSASWAGGNYGYTF

v_call: TRBV29-1
j_call: TRBJ2-1
d_call: .
clone_size: few
cdr3_nt: TGCAGCGTTGCCGCGCGCCTGACTACCACCAAACTCAATGAGCAGTTCTTC
cdr3_aa: CSVAARLTTTKLNEQFF

v_call: TRBV6-6
j_call: TRBJ2-5
d_call: .
clone_size: .
cdr3_nt: TGTGCCAGCAGTTACGAGGAGGGGCAGTACTTC
cdr3_aa: CASSYEEGQYF

v_call: TRBV3-1
j_call: TRBJ1-2
d_call: TRBD1
clone_size: .
cdr3_nt: TGTGCCAGCAGCCAAGGAGATGGGGACAGGAGAAACTATGGCTACACCTTC
cdr3_aa: CASSQGDGDRRNYGYTF